The rows below give T cell receptor beta chains drawn from one sample of a study of cytomegalovirus exposure and HLA in healthy donors. The data were produced by immunoSEQ multiplex PCR, yet TCRdb's version contains in-frame clones alone and is incomplete. The sample has 150,000 to 200,000 clones, about 80% seen once. The material sequenced was PBMCs. All receptors come from a man between 60 and 75 years old in good health and CMV-seronegative. Both conserved end residues are part of each CDR3. The D gene is left open where the match is weak. Expanded clones are given a class, and other clones once, few, many or no size at all.

.	TRBV19	TRBD2	TRBJ2-3	TGTGCCAGTAGTTGGGGCGCGGGGGTAGATAGCACAGATACGCAGTATTTT	CASSWGAGVDSTDTQYF
.	TRBV6-1	TRBD1	TRBJ1-5	TGTGCCAGCAGCGGACAGGGGGCCATAAATCAGCCCCAGCATTTT	CASSGQGAINQPQHF
.	TRBV19	.	TRBJ1-4	TGTGCCAGTAGTATAGATTACTCAGGGGCTGCAACTAATGAAAAACTGTTTTTT	CASSIDYSGAATNEKLFF
once	TRBV6-1	TRBD2	TRBJ2-1	TGTGCCAGCAGTGAAGGGGGAGGGTACGTGGCGGAGCAGTTCTTC	CASSEGGGYVAEQFF
.	TRBV21-1	.	TRBJ1-6	TGTGCCAGCAGTAACAGGGCTCTCTTCTATAACTCACCCCTCCACTTT	CASSNRALFYNSPLHF
few	TRBV4-1	TRBD1	TRBJ1-1	TGCGCCAGCAGTACGACAGGGGCCGAAGCTTTCTTT	CASSTTGAEAFF
.	TRBV19	TRBD2	TRBJ2-6	TGTGCCAGTAGCCCGACTAGCGGGAGGTTCTCTGGGGCCAACGTCCTGACTTTC	CASSPTSGRFSGANVLTF
.	TRBV4-1	.	TRBJ2-1	TGCGCCAGCAGCCGGGAGTACAATGAGCAGTTCTTC	CASSREYNEQFF
few	TRBV5-6	TRBD2	TRBJ2-1	TGTGCCAGCAGCTCGGCTAGCGGGCGAGATTACAATGAGCAGTTCTTC	CASSSASGRDYNEQFF
.	TRBV28	.	TRBJ2-2	TGTGCCAGCAGTTTATTTGGGGCATCCGGGGAGCTGTTTTTT	CASSLFGASGELFF
.	TRBV6-5	.	TRBJ1-3	TGTGCCAGCCGCCCCGGTTTGGTGGCTGGAAACACCATATATTTT	CASRPGLVAGNTIYF
.	TRBV29-1	TRBD2	TRBJ2-5	TGCAGCGTTGTCGTGGGAGGGCTTTTGGAGACCCAGTACTTC	CSVVVGGLLETQYF
few	TRBV19	.	TRBJ1-6	TGTGCCAGTCGGACAGACTCCTATAATTCACCCCTCCACTTT	CASRTDSYNSPLHF
once	TRBV6-5	TRBD2	TRBJ2-7	TGTGCCAGCAGTTACTCGCCGGGAGGGTCCTACGAGCAGTACTTC	CASSYSPGGSYEQYF
.	TRBV7-2	TRBD1	TRBJ2-5	TGTGCCAGCAGCTTGGGGACAGGGTATCGCCCAGAGACCCAGTACTTC	CASSLGTGYRPETQYF
.	TRBV4-3	.	TRBJ2-3	TGCGCCAGCAGCCAATCGAAGGACAGCCGCACAGATACGCAGTATTTT	CASSQSKDSRTDTQYF
.	TRBV29-1	TRBD1	TRBJ2-7	TGCAGCGTAAAAGTACCGGGACAGTCCTACGAGCAGTACTTC	CSVKVPGQSYEQYF
.	TRBV5-1	TRBD1	TRBJ2-7	TGCGCCAGCAGCCCCGGGACAGGGGGAATCTACGAGCAGTACTTC	CASSPGTGGIYEQYF
.	TRBV19	TRBD2	TRBJ2-3	TGTGCCAGTAGTATGTCCAGCGGGAGAGGAGGGGGTACGCAGTATTTT	CASSMSSGRGGGTQYF
few	TRBV27	TRBD1	TRBJ2-3	TGTGCCAGCAGTCTCCGACAGGGGCCAGATACGCAGTATTTT	CASSLRQGPDTQYF
.	TRBV5-4	.	TRBJ2-3	TGTGCCAGCAGCCGTTCTAGCACTGACACAGATACGCAGTATTTT	CASSRSSTDTDTQYF
.	TRBV6-5	.	TRBJ1-4	TGTGCCAGCAGGCAACAGGGACGGGGCAATGAAAAACTGTTTTTT	CASRQQGRGNEKLFF
.	TRBV7-6	.	TRBJ1-1	TGTGCCAGCAGCTTGGACGTCGGGGACACTGAAGCTTTCTTT	CASSLDVGDTEAFF
once	TRBV5-3	.	TRBJ2-7	TGTGCCAGAAGCTTGGCGCGGGCAGGGGCTAGCTTC	CARSLARAGASF
.	TRBV29-1	TRBD1	TRBJ2-3	TGCAGCGCCGTCACAGGGGGCCAGAGAGATACGCAGTATTTT	CSAVTGGQRDTQYF
.	TRBV7-6	TRBD2	TRBJ2-3	TGTGCTTCGGGACCTCCTGCGGGAGGAGAAACAGATACGCAGTATTTT	CASGPPAGGETDTQYF
.	TRBV7-6	TRBD1	TRBJ1-6	TGTGCCAGCAGCTTAAACACAGGGGGTAATTCACCCCTCCACTTT	CASSLNTGGNSPLHF
.	TRBV4-1	.	TRBJ2-2	TGCGCCAGCAGCCAAGCTGAGGCAGGGAGGTCTACCGGGGAGCTGTTTTTT	CASSQAEAGRSTGELFF
once	TRBV19	.	TRBJ2-2	TGTGCCAGTAGTATCAGGGGCACCGGGGAGCTGTTTTTT	CASSIRGTGELFF
.	TRBV30	.	TRBJ2-2	TGTGCCTGGAAAAAGTCGGCGGGTATAACCGGGGAGCTGTTTTTT	CAWKKSAGITGELFF
few	TRBV4-1	.	TRBJ1-6	TGCGCCAGCAGCCAAGAAACCAGGAATTCACCCCTCCACTTT	CASSQETRNSPLHF